The 14 T cell receptor beta chains given below trace back to one sample, sequenced in a study of OX40 agonist ivuxolimab in advanced cancers. Produced via immunoSEQ multiplex PCR; TCRdb's table is partial and in-frame only. Of 50,000 to 60,000 clones listed, more than 75% are singletons. Sequenced here: CD4+ or CD8+ T cells sorted from blood, sampled in a trial of the OX40 agonist ivuxolimab. Receptor source: an adult with an advanced solid tumor such as melanoma, head and neck, liver or kidney cancer.

The rearrangement uses TRBV28 and TRBJ2-7; 7 bases align to TRBD1. CDR1 is MDHEN, CDR2 SYDVKM, per germline. The CDR3 extends over 13 amino acids. J lost 7 bases, V lost 6 bases, and 9 bases had no gene match. The CDR3: CASRQQGRGEQYF. The CDR3 DNA sequence: TGTGCCAGCAGGCAACAGGGGAGAGGGGAGCAGTACTTC. The whole variable domain, remainder taken from reference TRBV28 and TRBJ2-7, is DVKVTQSSRYLVKRTGEKVFLECVQDMDHENMFWYRQDPGLGLRLIYFSYDVKMKEKGDIPEGYSVSREKKERFSLILESASTNQTSMYLCASRQQGRGEQYFGPGTRLTVT.

The chain combines TRBV11-1 with TRBJ2-1; no reliable D call. This CDR3 region has 11 residues. The V end lost 1 base, the J end lost 12 bases, and 7 bases lay between the germline ends. Germline CDR1 reads SGHAT; CDR2 reads FQDESV (reference sequence). The CDR3 sequence is CASSLVELQFF. DNA for the CDR3: TGTGCCAGCAGCTTAGTAGAGCTGCAGTTCTTC. Filled out from reference TRBV11-1 and TRBJ2-1, the complete variable domain reads EAEVAQSPRYKITEKSQAVAFWCDPISGHATLYWYRQILGQGPELLVQFQDESVVDDSQLPKDRFSAERLKGVDSTLKIQPAELGDSAMYLCASSLVELQFFGPGTRLTVL.

V usage is TRBV10-3 and J usage is TRBJ1-1; 8 bases line up with TRBD1. The germline CDR1 and CDR2 sequences are ENHRY and SYGVKD. This CDR3 is 16 amino acids long. V was pared by 0 bases and J by 3 bases, with 6 bases of the junction left unmatched. The CDR3 region is CAISESSGQGDTEAFF. The CDR3 coding sequence is TGTGCCATCAGTGAGTCGTCAGGACAGGGAGACACTGAAGCTTTCTTT.

The genes are TRBV7-8 and TRBJ2-7; D is possibly TRBD2 (6 bases). Looked up from germline, CDR1 is SGHVS and CDR2 is FQNEAQ. The CDR3 is 15 residues long. The V gene lost 3 bases and the J gene lost 6 bases, with 18 bases spanning the gap. In DNA form, the CDR3 reads TGTGCCAGCAGCTTGTCGTGGGACTCCTGGAGCGAGCAGTACTTC. Encoded protein: CASSLSWDSWSEQYF.

The genes are TRBV6-5 and TRBJ2-7; D perhaps matches TRBD1 (6 bases). Germline loops: CDR1 MNHEY, CDR2 SVGAGI. The CDR3 covers 15 residues. V was shortened by 7 bases and J by 5 bases, with 21 bases between the two germline ends. CDR3 region: CASTEAGTKDHEQYF. The CDR3 nucleotides read TGTGCCAGCACCGAAGCCGGGACAAAGGACCACGAGCAGTACTTC.

The chain links TRBV15 to TRBJ2-7; 9 bases match TRBD2. V shed 3 bases and J 3 bases; nucleotides not matched to a gene: 15. CDR1 is LNHNV and CDR2 is YYDKDF in the germline V gene (reference sequence). This CDR3 has 18 residues. The CDR3 bases are TGTGCCACCAGCAGCGATCTCACCCCGGGACTAGCAGGCTACGAGCAGTACTTC. Encoded protein: CATSSDLTPGLAGYEQYF.

The V gene is TRBV15, the J gene TRBJ2-1, with D possibly called TRBD1 or TRBD2 (5 bases each). The length of the CDR3 is 13 residues. Germline assignment: CDR1 LNHNV and CDR2 YYDKDF (reference sequence). Trimming cost V 1 base and J 10 bases, with 11 bases left between them. CDR3 coding DNA: TGTGCCACCAGCAGAGCCCTAGGGGACGAGCAGTTCTTC. Translating it yields CATSRALGDEQFF.

This chain connects TRBV5-1 to TRBJ1-4; no reliable D call. This CDR3 comprises 15 residues. Trimming removed 0 bases from V and 8 bases from J, with 14 bases in between. Germline V gene sequence: CDR1 SGHRS, CDR2 YFSETQ. CDR3 residues: CASSLGWGGNEKLFF. Written as DNA, the CDR3 is TGCGCCAGCAGCTTGGGATGGGGAGGAAACGAAAAACTGTTTTTT. Variable domain in full (rest from reference TRBV5-1 and TRBJ1-4): KAGVTQTPRYLIKTRGQQVTLSCSPISGHRSVSWYQQTPGQGLQFLFEYFSETQRNKGNFPGRFSGRQFSNSRSEMNVSTLELGDSALYLCASSLGWGGNEKLFFGSGTQLSVL.

V gene TRBV7-2 combines with J gene TRBJ2-2; 9 bases line up with TRBD2. The junction had 6 bases not matched to a gene; V was cut back by 1 base and J by 3 bases. The CDR3 runs to 17 residues. Germline CDR1 is SGHTA and CDR2 is FQGNSA. CDR3 sequence: CASSLDASGTYTGELFF. CDR3 in DNA: TGTGCCAGCAGCTTAGATGCTAGCGGGACGTACACCGGGGAGCTGTTTTTT.

The rearrangement joins TRBV4-1 to TRBJ1-2; 11 nucleotides line up with TRBD1. The CDR3 is made up of 16 amino acids. V was pared by 1 base and J by 2 bases, with 3 bases of the junction left unmatched. The germline CDR1 and CDR2 sequences are MGHRA and YSYEKL. CDR3 nucleotides: TGCGCCAGCAGCCAAGGGAGGGACAGGGGGAACTATGGCTACACCTTC. Amino acid sequence: CASSQGRDRGNYGYTF.

This clone has only one observation. The chain has TRBV7-6 and TRBJ2-5; 9 positions agree with TRBD2. From germline, CDR1 is SGHVS and CDR2 FNYEAQ. The CDR3 has 16 amino acids. The junction had 8 bases not matched to a gene; V was cut back by 2 bases and J by 4 bases. The CDR3 DNA is TGTGCCAGCAGCTTAATGAGTCTAGCGGGGAGAGAGACCCAGTACTTC. Translated: CASSLMSLAGRETQYF. Combining the CDR3 with reference TRBV7-6 and TRBJ2-5 gives the whole variable domain GAGVSQSPRYKVTKRGQDVALRCDPISGHVSLYWYRQALGQGPEFLTYFNYEAQQDKSGLPNDRFSAERPEGSISTLTIQRTEQRDSAMYRCASSLMSLAGRETQYFGPGTRLLVL.

This sequence joins TRBV9 and TRBJ1-1; perhaps TRBD1 as D (5 bases). Germline loops: CDR1 SGDLS, CDR2 YYNGEE. The CDR3 contains 14 residues. V gave up 4 bases and J gave up 2 bases, with 12 bases separating them. CDR3 residues: CASSPGRPNTEAFF. The CDR3 DNA is TGTGCCAGCAGCCCAGGGAGACCTAACACTGAAGCTTTCTTT. The complete variable domain, with remaining parts taken from reference TRBV9 and TRBJ1-1, reads DSGVTQTPKHLITATGQRVTLRCSPRSGDLSVYWYQQSLDQGLQFLIQYYNGEERAKGNILERFSAQQFPDLHSELNLSSLELGDSALYFCASSPGRPNTEAFFGQGTRLTVV.

The V and J genes are TRBV5-4 and TRBJ2-3; the match to TRBD1 covers 9 bases. V trimming: 4 bases; J trimming: 4 bases; junction bases outside the gene matches: 7. From germline, CDR1 is SGHNT and CDR2 YYREEE (reference sequence). The CDR3 loop spans 15 amino acids. The CDR3 DNA sequence: TGTGCCAGCAGCCCCGGGACAGGGTCTTCAGATACGCAGTATTTT. Its translation is CASSPGTGSSDTQYF.

The chain recombines TRBV5-1 with TRBJ2-7; TRBD2 might be the D (5 bases). The CDR3 extends over 13 amino acids. Trimming left V 2 bases short and J 3 bases short, with 9 bases between. Germline assignment: CDR1 SGHRS and CDR2 YFSETQ. CDR3 protein: CASSFLAGYEQYF. CDR3 DNA sequence: TGCGCCAGCAGCTTCCTAGCTGGCTACGAGCAGTACTTC.